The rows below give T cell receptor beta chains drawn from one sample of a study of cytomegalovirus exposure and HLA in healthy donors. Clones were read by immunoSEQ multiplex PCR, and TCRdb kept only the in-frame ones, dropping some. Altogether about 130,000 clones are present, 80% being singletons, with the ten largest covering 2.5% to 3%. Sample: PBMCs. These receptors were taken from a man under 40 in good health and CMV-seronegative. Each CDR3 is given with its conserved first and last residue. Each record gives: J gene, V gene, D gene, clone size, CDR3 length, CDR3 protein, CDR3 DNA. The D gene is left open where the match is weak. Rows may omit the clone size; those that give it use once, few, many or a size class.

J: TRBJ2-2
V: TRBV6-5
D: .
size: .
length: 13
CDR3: CASSTDSTGELFF
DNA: TGTGCCAGCTCTACGGACTCCACCGGGGAGCTGTTTTTT

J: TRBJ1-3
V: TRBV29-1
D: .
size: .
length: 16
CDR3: CSVVKDQGGVGNTIYF
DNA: TGCAGCGTTGTAAAAGACCAGGGAGGAGTTGGGAACACCATATATTTT

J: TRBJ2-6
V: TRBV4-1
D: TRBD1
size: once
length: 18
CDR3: CASSPGQGPNSGANVLTF
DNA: TGCGCCAGCAGCCCAGGACAGGGACCCAACTCTGGGGCCAACGTCCTGACTTTC

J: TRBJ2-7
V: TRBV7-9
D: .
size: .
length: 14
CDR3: CASSLASTSYEQYF
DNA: TGTGCCAGCAGCTTAGCCAGTACATCCTACGAGCAGTACTTC

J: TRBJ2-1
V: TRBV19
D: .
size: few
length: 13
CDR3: CASSIPLHNEQFF
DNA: TGTGCCAGTAGTATCCCCCTTCACAATGAGCAGTTCTTC

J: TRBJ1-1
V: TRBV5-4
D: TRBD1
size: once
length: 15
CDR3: CASNILGQLDTEAFF
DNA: TGTGCCAGCAACATTCTGGGACAGCTCGACACTGAAGCTTTCTTT

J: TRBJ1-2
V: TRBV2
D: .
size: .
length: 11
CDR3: CASYGDYGYPF
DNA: TGTGCCAGCTACGGTGACTATGGCTACCCCTTC

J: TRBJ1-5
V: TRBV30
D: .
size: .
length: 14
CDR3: CAWRSGLGSQPQHF
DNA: TGTGCCTGGAGGTCAGGGCTTGGAAGTCAGCCCCAGCATTTT

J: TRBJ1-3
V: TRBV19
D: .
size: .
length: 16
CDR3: CASSIWDTRNGNTIYF
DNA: TGTGCCAGTAGTATCTGGGACACGAGAAACGGAAACACCATATATTTT

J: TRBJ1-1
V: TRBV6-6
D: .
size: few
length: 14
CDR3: CASSRITVNTEAFF
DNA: TGTGCCAGCAGTCGGATTACAGTTAACACTGAAGCTTTCTTT

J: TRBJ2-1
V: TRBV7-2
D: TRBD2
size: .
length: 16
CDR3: CASSLAGREVYNEQFF
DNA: TGTGCCAGCAGCTTAGCAGGGCGGGAGGTATACAATGAGCAGTTCTTC

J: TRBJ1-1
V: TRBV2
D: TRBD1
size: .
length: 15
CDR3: CASSDPTGRYTEAFF
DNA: TGTGCCAGCAGTGACCCGACAGGGAGGTACACTGAAGCTTTCTTT

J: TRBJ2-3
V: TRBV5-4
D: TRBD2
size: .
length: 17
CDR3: CASSLGLAGVVTDTQYF
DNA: TGTGCCAGCAGCCTCGGACTAGCGGGAGTTGTAACAGATACGCAGTATTTT

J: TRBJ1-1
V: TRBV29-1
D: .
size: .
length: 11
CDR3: CSVDYWTEAFF
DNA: TGCAGCGTCGACTACTGGACTGAAGCTTTCTTT

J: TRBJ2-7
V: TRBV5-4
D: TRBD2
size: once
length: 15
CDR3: CASSSTSGGSYEQYF
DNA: TGTGCCAGCAGCTCGACTAGCGGGGGTTCCTACGAGCAGTACTTC

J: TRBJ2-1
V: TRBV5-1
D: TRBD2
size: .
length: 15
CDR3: CASSLASGLYNEQFF
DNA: TGCGCCAGCAGCTTGGCTAGCGGCCTATACAATGAGCAGTTCTTC

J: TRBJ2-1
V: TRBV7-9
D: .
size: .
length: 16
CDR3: CASSLVVAEGYNEQFF
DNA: TGTGCCAGCAGCTTAGTCGTAGCGGAGGGGTACAATGAGCAGTTCTTC

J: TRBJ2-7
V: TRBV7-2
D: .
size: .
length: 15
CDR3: CASSFGVGNIYEQYF
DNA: TGTGCCAGCAGCTTTGGGGTCGGGAATATCTACGAGCAGTACTTC

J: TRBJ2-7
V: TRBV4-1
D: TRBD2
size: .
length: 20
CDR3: CASRPEIPGLAGGRGAEQYF
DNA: TGCGCCAGCAGACCCGAAATACCGGGACTAGCGGGGGGACGGGGCGCCGAGCAGTACTTC

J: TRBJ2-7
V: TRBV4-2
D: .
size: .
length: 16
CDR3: CASSQTGSGPSYEQYF
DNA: TGTGCCAGCAGCCAAACGGGCAGCGGGCCTTCCTACGAGCAGTACTTC

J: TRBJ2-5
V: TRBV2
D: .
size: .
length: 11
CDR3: CARTPGETQYF
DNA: TGTGCCAGGACTCCGGGAGAGACCCAGTACTTC

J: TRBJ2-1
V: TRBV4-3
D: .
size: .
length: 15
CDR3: CASSFTGPDYNEQFF
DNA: TGCGCCAGCAGCTTCACAGGACCGGATTACAATGAGCAGTTCTTC